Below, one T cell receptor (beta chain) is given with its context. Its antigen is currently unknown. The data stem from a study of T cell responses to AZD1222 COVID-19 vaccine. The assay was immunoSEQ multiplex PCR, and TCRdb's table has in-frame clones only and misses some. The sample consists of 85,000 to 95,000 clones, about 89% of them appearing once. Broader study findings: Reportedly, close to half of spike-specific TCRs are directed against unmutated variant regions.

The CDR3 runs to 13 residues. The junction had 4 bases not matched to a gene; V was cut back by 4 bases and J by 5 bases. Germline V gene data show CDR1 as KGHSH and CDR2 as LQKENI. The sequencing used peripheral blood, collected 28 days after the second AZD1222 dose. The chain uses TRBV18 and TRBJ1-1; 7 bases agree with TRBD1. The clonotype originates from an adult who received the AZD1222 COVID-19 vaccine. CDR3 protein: CASSRQGGTEAFF. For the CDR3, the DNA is TGTGCCAGCTCACGACAGGGCGGGACTGAAGCTTTCTTT.